The rows below give T cell receptor beta chains drawn from one sample of a study of tumor-infiltrating lymphocytes in primary liver carcinoma. TCRdb recomputed calls from the multiplex PCR reads with MiXCR, one row per CDR3 protein. The table includes 40,000 to 50,000 distinct CDR3 sequences, over 65% detected once. The sequenced material came from liver tumor tissue from sampling region 3. All receptors come from a man in his forties or fifties with primary liver carcinoma and hepatitis B virus infection. Both conserved end residues are part of each CDR3. The D gene is left open where the match is weak. A clone size is listed for some rows: how often the clone was seen (once, few, many), or a class if it is expanded.

>TRBV4-1|NA|NA|TRBJ2-3
TGCGCCATCAATCCCCTTACGGGCACAGATACGCAGTATTTT
CAINPLTGTDTQYF
>TRBV30|NA|NA|TRBJ2-7
TGTGCCTGGATACGGACACCCCACTACGTGCAGTACTTC
CAWIRTPHYVQYF
>TRBV20-1|NA|NA|TRBJ2-5
TGCAGTGCAAGCATTACAGGGACGGTGACCCAGTACTTC
CSASITGTVTQYF
>TRBV11-1|TRBD1|NA|TRBJ2-7
TGTGCCAGTAGCTTCAACTTTGCCTGGACAGGGCAACCCTACGAGCAGCACTTC
CASSFNFAWTGQPYEQHF
>TRBV24-1|NA|NA|TRBJ2-5
TGTGCCACCAGCGGCAGGGGCGCTGGGGAGACCCAGTACTTC
CATSGRGAGETQYF
>TRBV6-6|TRBD1|once|TRBJ1-2
TGTGCCAGCAACCGAGAGGGGGCTGAGGACTACACCTTC
CASNREGAEDYTF
>TRBV20-1|NA|NA|TRBJ1-1
TGCAGTGCTAGAGATCCTAACAGCCTTAACACTGAAGCTTTCTTT
CSARDPNSLNTEAFF
>TRBV11-2|NA|NA|TRBJ2-2
TGTGTCAGCAGCGCCCCAGGACAAACAAGCACCGGGGAGCTGTTTTTT
CVSSAPGQTSTGELFF
>TRBV28|NA|NA|TRBJ2-1
TGTGCCAGCAGGTCGGATCAGTATAATGAGCAGTTCTTC
CASRSDQYNEQFF
>TRBV6-5|TRBD2|NA|TRBJ2-7
TGTACCAGCAGTTACCGGGAGGGCCAGTACGAGCAGTACTTC
CTSSYREGQYEQYF
>TRBV29-1|NA|NA|TRBJ2-4
TGCAGCGGGCCCAATACTACCGAAAACATTCAGTACTTC
CSGPNTTENIQYF
>TRBV4-2|TRBD1|NA|TRBJ1-1
TGTGCCATCAGCACTCACCGGGACAGGGGAGTTTTCAACACTGAAGCTTTATTT
CAISTHRDRGVFNTEALF
>TRBV6-1|NA|NA|TRBJ1-5
TGTGCCAGCAGAGGGAGGTGGACAATCGATCAGCCCCAGCATTTT
CASRGRWTIDQPQHF
>TRBV28|TRBD1|NA|TRBJ2-5
TGTGCCAACAGTCTGGACAGGGGGCACGGAGAGACCCAGTACTTC
CANSLDRGHGETQYF
>TRBV6-5|NA|NA|TRBJ2-7
TGTGCCAGCAGCTGCCGGGACATCGGTAGGCGAGGGAACGAGGAGTACTTC
CASSCRDIGRRGNEEYF
>TRBV4-1|NA|NA|TRBJ2-1
TGCGCCAGCAGCCCTATAGATGAACTGCCCCACAAGCAGTTCTTC
CASSPIDELPHKQFF
>TRBV7-8|NA|NA|TRBJ2-7
TGTGCTAGCAGCTTAGAGCTAGTGGATAACTCCTACGAGCAGTACTTC
CASSLELVDNSYEQYF
>TRBV28|TRBD2|many|TRBJ2-1
TGTGCCAGCAGTTTAAGGACTAGCGGGAGTTATGAGCAGTTCTTC
CASSLRTSGSYEQFF
>TRBV11-2|NA|NA|TRBJ2-7
TGTGCCAGCAGCTCCCTGACAAGGGGGGCTAACAGACACGAGCAGTACTTC
CASSSLTRGANRHEQYF
>TRBV4-2|NA|NA|TRBJ1-4
TGTGCCAGCTGCCAAGTGGGACCGCGGAATGAAAAACTGTTCTTT
CASCQVGPRNEKLFF
>TRBV12-3/TRBV12-4|TRBD2|NA|TRBJ2-1
TGTGCCAGTGGGACTAGCGGGAGAGGTGAGCAGTTCTTC
CASGTSGRGEQFF
>TRBV12-3/TRBV12-4|NA|NA|TRBJ2-2
TGTGCCAGCACTTTGTACCCAGGGTCCAACACCGGGGAGCTGTTCTTT
CASTLYPGSNTGELFF